The 24 T cell receptor beta chains presented below share a single source sample, sequenced in a study of T cells in Graves' hyperthyroidism and ophthalmopathy. Amplified TCR beta CDR3 regions came from RNA transcripts. The study used the HTBI primer set for a first-round RT-PCR of the TCR CDR3. TCRdb analysed the multiplex PCR reads with MiXCR anew, one entry per CDR3 protein. This sample has hundreds of thousands of distinct CDR3 sequences; less than 25% occur once, and the top ten carry roughly 30%. Source material: blood. The receptors come from a man under 40 with Graves' ophthalmopathy.

This clonotype has a handful of counts. The chain combines TRBV27 with TRBJ2-7; possibly TRBD1 for D (6 bases). V lost 5 bases to trimming and J lost 3 bases, with 29 bases between them. The CDR3 totals 19 residues. Germline loops: CDR1 MNHEY, CDR2 SMNVEV (reference sequence). The CDR3 here is CASSPRLGGSDRARYEQYF. DNA of the CDR3: TGTGCCAGCAGTCCCAGGCTAGGGGGATCAGATCGCGCGCGCTACGAGCAGTACTTC.

The chain recombines TRBV5-5 with TRBJ2-7; 8 bases line up with TRBD1. This CDR3 is built from 15 residues. CDR1 is SGHKS and CDR2 is YYEKEE in the germline V gene (reference sequence). Trimming cost V 6 bases and J 3 bases; bases outside gene matches: 11. As DNA, the CDR3 is TGTGCCAGCAAGACAGGGGCCTCTTCGCTCTACGAGCAGTACTTC. It is translated as CASKTGASSLYEQYF.

The chain has TRBV28 and TRBJ1-4; no firm D call. V was trimmed by 6 bases and J by 0 bases, leaving 11 bases between them. This CDR3 comprises 15 residues. The germline CDR1 and CDR2 sequences are MDHEN and SYDVKM. The CDR3 DNA reads as TGTGCCAGCAGGGGAATAAAATCAACTAATGAAAAACTGTTTTTT. It yields the protein CASRGIKSTNEKLFF.

This clonotype was observed a handful of times. The chain joins TRBV15 to TRBJ2-5; D call uncertain. Germline CDR1 is LNHNV and CDR2 is YYDKDF (reference sequence). This CDR3 has 12 amino acids. Trimming pared 6 bases from V and 1 base from J, leaving 6 bases between. This chain's CDR3 is CATSGSQETQYF. As DNA, the CDR3 is TGTGCCACCAGTGGTAGCCAAGAGACCCAGTACTTC. The full variable domain, in which reference TRBV15 and TRBJ2-5 provide the parts outside the CDR3, is DAMVIQNPRYQVTQFGKPVTLSCSQTLNHNVMYWYQQKSSQAPKLLFHYYDKDFNNEADTPDNFQSRRPNTSFCFLDIRSPGLGDTAMYLCATSGSQETQYFGPGTRLLVL.

For this clonotype: One end of the junction does not line up with germline, which may come from a read error. This rearrangement joins TRBV29-1 to TRBJ1-1; 9 nucleotides agree with TRBD1. The CDR3 has 12 residues. Per germline, CDR1 SQVTM and CDR2 ANQGSEA. The CDR3 sequence is CSVETGGTKAFF. The CDR3 nucleotides read TGCAGCGTTGAAACAGGGGGCACTAAAGCTTTCTTT.

V and J are TRBV9 and TRBJ1-2; the D gene is possibly TRBD1 (5 bases). Germline CDR1 is SGDLS and CDR2 is YYNGEE. CDR3 length: 15 residues. V lost 0 bases, J lost 5 bases, and 14 bases lay in between. The CDR3: CASSVGWTTIYGYTF. CDR3 nucleotide sequence: TGTGCCAGCAGCGTAGGATGGACAACCATTTATGGCTACACCTTC.

This clonotype was seen ten or more times. This chain connects TRBV28 to TRBJ1-2, with TRBD1 matching over 7 bases. The CDR3 covers 15 residues. The germline CDR1 and CDR2 sequences are MDHEN and SYDVKM. Trimming took 2 bases from V and 7 from J; bases not matched to a gene: 10. This CDR3 is CASSLPGTAAIGYTF. DNA for the CDR3: TGTGCCAGCAGTTTACCCGGGACAGCTGCCATTGGCTACACCTTC.

The chain uses TRBV5-1 and TRBJ2-3; a weak D match, TRBD2 (5 bases). Germline CDR1 and CDR2: SGHRS and YFSETQ. This CDR3 spans 14 amino acids. Trimming shortened V by 0 bases and J by 4 bases, and 9 bases separated the two germline ends. Written as DNA, the CDR3 is TGCGCCAGCAGCTTGGAGAGGGTCGCAGATACGCAGTATTTT. Amino acid sequence: CASSLERVADTQYF.

This clonotype was seen only a few times. CDR3 in DNA: TGTGCCAGCAGTCTCAACGGACTAGCGGGAGAGTGGGCCTACGAGCAGTACTTC. It translates to CASSLNGLAGEWAYEQYF. The chain joins TRBV6-2 or TRBV6-3 to TRBJ2-7; 13 nucleotides agree with TRBD2. CDR3 length: 18 residues. Germline values: CDR1 MNHEY, CDR2 SVGEGT. J lost 2 bases, V lost 5 bases, and 12 bases had no gene match.

This clonotype came up many times. The chain uses TRBV28 and TRBJ1-1; maybe TRBD1 (6 bases). CDR1 and CDR2 from the germline V gene are MDHEN and SYDVKM. V was pared by 3 bases and J by 11 bases, with 19 bases between. CDR3 length: 14 residues. The CDR3 DNA reads as TGTGCCAGCAGTTTTATGGGGGGGGCGTTGGAGGCTTTCTTT. It is translated as CASSFMGGALEAFF.

V gene TRBV12-3 or TRBV12-4 combines with J gene TRBJ1-5, with a tentative D call TRBD1 (6 bases). The CDR3 is 15 amino acids. V shed 2 bases and J shed 4 bases, with 12 bases lying between them. This CDR3 is CASSLFGQGNQPQHF. CDR3 coding DNA: TGTGCCAGCAGTTTATTCGGCCAGGGGAATCAGCCCCAGCATTTT.

This clonotype was seen at least ten times. This chain connects TRBV28 to TRBJ1-2; 10 bases match TRBD1. In germline, CDR1 is MDHEN, CDR2 SYDVKM. V shed 3 bases, J shed 8 bases, and the junction held 3 bases outside the gene matches. The CDR3 spans 13 residues. In nucleotides, the CDR3 is TGTGCCAGCAGTTTCGACAGGGGGCACGGCTACACCTTC. Amino acids: CASSFDRGHGYTF.

This clonotype has ten or more counts. The V call is TRBV7-9, the J call TRBJ1-2, with TRBD1 as a possible D gene (5 bases). Per germline, CDR1 SEHNR and CDR2 FQNEAQ (reference sequence). V lost 2 bases to trimming and J lost 7 bases, with 11 bases between them. The CDR3 runs 13 residues. DNA of the CDR3: TGTGCCAGCAGCTTACCCCAGGGCAGTGGCTACACCTTC. Amino acid sequence: CASSLPQGSGYTF.

The CDR3 DNA follows: TGTGCCAGCAGCAGGGGGTCGGGGCTGAATCAGCCCCAGCATTTT. This codes for CASSRGSGLNQPQHF. The chain joins TRBV3-1 to TRBJ1-5; the D gene is possibly TRBD1 (6 bases). The CDR3 loop spans 15 amino acids. Germline V lookup: CDR1 LGHDT, CDR2 YNNKEL (reference sequence). V was clipped by 5 bases and J by 4 bases, with 15 bases between them.

The V gene is TRBV20-1, the J gene TRBJ2-6; weak D call: TRBD1 (5 bases). The CDR3 covers 15 residues. V lost 0 bases, J lost 4 bases, and 10 bases lay in between. The V gene's germline CDR1 is DFQATT and CDR2 SNEGSKA (reference sequence). The CDR3 nucleotides are TGCAGTGCTAGAGATCTCCCAGGGGGGGCCAACGTCCTGACTTTC. Protein sequence: CSARDLPGGANVLTF.

This clonotype was detected a few times. The J gene is TRBJ1-2, the V gene TRBV12-3 or TRBV12-4, with 7 bases aligning to TRBD1. This CDR3 contains 14 residues. The V segment lost 2 bases and the J segment 4 bases; nucleotides outside the gene matches: 4. The CDR3 DNA sequence: TGTGCCAGCAGTTTAAGGGGGCGCGCCTATGGCTACACCTTC. Translation gives CASSLRGRAYGYTF.

A few counts support this clonotype. The V call is TRBV5-5, the J call TRBJ2-1; TRBD1 matches at 8 bases. This CDR3 spans 15 amino acids. Germline-derived CDR1 and CDR2 are SGHKS and YYEKEE (reference sequence). V shed 3 bases, J shed 4 bases, and the junction held 6 bases outside the gene matches. Written as DNA, the CDR3 is TGTGCCAGCAGCTCAGAGGACAGGGCGTACAATGAGCAGTTCTTC. This encodes CASSSEDRAYNEQFF. The full variable domain, rest sourced from reference TRBV5-5 and TRBJ2-1, is DAGVTQSPTHLIKTRGQQVTLRCSPISGHKSVSWYQQVLGQGPQFIFQYYEKEERGRGNFPDRFSARQFPNYSSELNVNALLLGDSALYLCASSSEDRAYNEQFFGPGTRLTVL.

This chain links TRBV4-1 with TRBJ2-7, with D perhaps matching TRBD1 or TRBD2 (6 bases each). Trimming removed 1 base at V and 2 bases at J, with 12 bases between. From germline, CDR1 is MGHRA and CDR2 YSYEKL. The CDR3 runs to 15 residues. The CDR3 DNA reads TGCGCCAGCAGCCAAGCTAGGGGGGCCACCTACGAGCAGTACTTC. Translation: CASSQARGATYEQYF.

This clonotype was found many times. The chain is built from TRBV12-3 or TRBV12-4 and TRBJ2-3; 15 bases are shared with TRBD2. Trimming removed 4 bases from V and 5 bases from J; junction bases left unmatched: 4. This CDR3 is 16 amino acids long. The CDR3 sequence is CASSSGLAGGGDTQYF. For the CDR3, the DNA is TGTGCCAGCAGTTCGGGACTAGCGGGAGGAGGAGATACGCAGTATTTT.

This clonotype was seen at least ten times. V and J are TRBV12-3 or TRBV12-4 and TRBJ2-5; D gene ambiguous. Deletions cut 5 bases from V and 1 base from J, with 8 bases between. This CDR3 is 13 amino acids long. CDR3 loop: CASSTGIQETQYF. DNA of the CDR3: TGTGCCAGCAGTACGGGTATCCAAGAGACCCAGTACTTC.

This clonotype was picked up many times. This sequence joins TRBV7-3 and TRBJ2-3; D is unclear. This CDR3 contains 14 residues. Looked up from germline, CDR1 is SGHTA and CDR2 is FQGTGA. Trimming removed 0 bases at V and 3 bases at J, with 7 bases between. The DNA of the CDR3 is TGTGCCAGCAGCTTAACCTCAGATACAGATACGCAGTATTTT. Encoded protein: CASSLTSDTDTQYF.

There are many counts of this clonotype. The genes are TRBV2 and TRBJ2-2; perhaps TRBD1 as D (6 bases). Deletions cut 6 bases from V and 5 bases from J, with 22 bases between. The CDR3 extends over 17 amino acids. Germline V gene data show CDR1 as SNHLY and CDR2 as FYNNEI. CDR3 sequence reads: CASRTFWAGDNTGELFF. The DNA for the CDR3 is TGTGCCAGCAGGACTTTTTGGGCAGGGGATAATACCGGGGAGCTGTTTTTT.

The table lists this clonotype with a few counts. The chain uses TRBV18 and TRBJ1-1; no firm D call. CDR1 KGHSH and CDR2 LQKENI come from the germline V gene. This CDR3 has 14 amino acids. V lost 3 bases and J 2 bases, leaving 10 bases between the germline ends. CDR3 nucleotide sequence: TGTGCCAGCTCACCGGCCCCAGGAAACACTGAAGCTTTCTTT. This sequence encodes CASSPAPGNTEAFF.

This clonotype was detected many times. The chain couples TRBV28 to TRBJ1-2, with D tentatively TRBD1 (6 bases). Trimming removed 5 bases at V and 3 bases at J, with 19 bases between. The germline gives CDR1 MDHEN, CDR2 SYDVKM. The CDR3 is made up of 16 amino acids. The CDR3 sequence: CASSAQRDTFYYGYTF. The CDR3 DNA reads as TGTGCCAGCAGTGCACAACGGGACACCTTCTACTATGGCTACACCTTC.